This entry is about one T cell receptor beta chain. Germline V lookup: CDR1 SEHNR, CDR2 FQNEAQ (reference sequence). This CDR3 contains 13 residues. V lost 4 bases and J lost 6; bases outside the gene matches: 5. This sample is part of a study of cytomegalovirus exposure and HLA in healthy donors. This PCR relied on a set of 60 Vbeta primers and 13 Jbeta primers. Profiling relied on immunoSEQ multiplex PCR, and the TCRdb table lists in-frame clones only, not all of them. The sample contains roughly 160,000 clones, approximately 71% of which appear only once. The chain links TRBV7-9 to TRBJ1-2; 7 positions match TRBD1. The sequence was collected from a young woman in good health and CMV-seropositive. Sample: PBMCs. CDR3 nucleotide sequence: TGTGCCAGCAGCTCTGACAGGGAAGATGGCTACACCTTC. Encoded protein: CASSSDREDGYTF.